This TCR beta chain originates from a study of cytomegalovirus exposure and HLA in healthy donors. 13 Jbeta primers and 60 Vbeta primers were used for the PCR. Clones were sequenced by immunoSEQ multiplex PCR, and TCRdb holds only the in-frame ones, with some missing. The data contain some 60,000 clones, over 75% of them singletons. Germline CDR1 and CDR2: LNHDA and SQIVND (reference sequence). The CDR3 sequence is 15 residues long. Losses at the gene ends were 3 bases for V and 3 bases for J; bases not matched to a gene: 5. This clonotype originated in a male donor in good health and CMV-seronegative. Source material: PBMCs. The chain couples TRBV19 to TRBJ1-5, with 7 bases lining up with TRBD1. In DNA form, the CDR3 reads TGTGCCAGTAGTATTTGGGACAGAGACAATCAGCCCCAGCATTTT. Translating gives CASSIWDRDNQPQHF.